This T cell receptor (beta chain) came from a study of beta chain features in type 1 diabetes. Overall study findings and caveats: Whether TCRB rearrangement is influenced by HLA type went unresolved here. Within each of all four CD4+ subsets, Type 1 diabetes patients had TCRB CDR3s that were moderately but significantly shorter.

In regard to this clone: The antigen is unknown.

Trimming took off 0 bases at V and 1 base at J, with 8 bases between the two ends. Germline CDR1 and CDR2: SGDLS and YYNGEE. The CDR3 runs to 14 residues. The entirety of the isolated RNA underwent reverse transcription, so expressed TCRB transcripts were sequenced. The table came from immunoSEQ multiplex PCR; TCRdb's copy has only in-frame clones and leaves some out. The table includes some 170,000 clones, roughly 63% detected once. Every participating donor gave one draw, a heparinised blood sample averaging around 100 mL. Input material: naive CD4+ T cells from blood. This clonotype was obtained from a man aged 30-40 years with type 1 diabetes. The chain is built from TRBV9 and TRBJ2-7; no clear D. CDR3 sequence reads: CASSVEGRSYEQYF. The CDR3 DNA reads TGTGCCAGCAGCGTAGAGGGCAGGTCCTACGAGCAGTACTTC.